These 29 T cell receptor beta chains were all obtained from the same sample, sequenced in a study of cytomegalovirus exposure and HLA in healthy donors. PCR employed 60 Vbeta and 13 Jbeta primers. Using immunoSEQ multiplex PCR, the repertoire was profiled, and TCRdb retains in-frame clones only, with some absent. The table includes about 150,000 clones, 80% detected once. Input material: PBMCs. These receptors were obtained from a woman between 35 and 50 years old in good health and CMV-seropositive.

This chain uses TRBV7-9 with TRBJ1-1; D gene unclear. CDR1 and CDR2 from the germline V gene are SEHNR and FQNEAQ (reference sequence). The CDR3 runs to 16 residues. V was pared by 5 bases and J by 4 bases, with 20 bases between. CDR3 sequence reads: CASSRSDWPGATEAFF. The CDR3 DNA is TGTGCCAGCAGCAGATCTGACTGGCCGGGAGCCACTGAAGCTTTCTTT.

This clone was seen once. The gene calls are TRBV2 and TRBJ2-5; 9 bases map to TRBD2. CDR1 and CDR2 from the germline V gene are SNHLY and FYNNEI. Trimming cost V 7 bases and J 5 bases; bases outside gene matches: 11. The CDR3 runs 15 residues. The CDR3 DNA reads TGTGCCAGCATAACTAGCGGGTCCATCGGGGAGACCCAGTACTTC. Encoded protein: CASITSGSIGETQYF.

V usage is TRBV5-6 and J usage is TRBJ2-7; TRBD1 matches 8 bases. This CDR3 is built from 15 residues. Germline CDR1 reads SGHDT; CDR2 reads YYEEEE. V lost 4 bases to trimming and J lost 4 bases; unmatched junction nucleotides: 10. The CDR3 sequence is CASSRRGRKIYEQYF. CDR3 DNA: TGTGCCAGCAGCCGCAGGGGGCGCAAGATTTACGAGCAGTACTTC.

V usage is TRBV19 and J usage is TRBJ1-1; 10 nucleotides line up with TRBD1. The CDR3 contains 14 residues. Losses at the gene ends were 6 bases for V and 1 base for J; bases not matched to a gene: 2. Germline CDR1 LNHDA, CDR2 SQIVND (reference sequence). Here the CDR3 DNA reads TGTGCCAGTAGGCGACAGGGGGCGAACACTGAAGCTTTCTTT. This codes for CASRRQGANTEAFF.

This clone was detected only a few times. The CDR3 DNA is TGTGCCAGCTCCCTAGCGGGCGGAGAGGATACGCAGTATTTT. The encoded protein is CASSLAGGEDTQYF. The chain is built from TRBV6-4 and TRBJ2-3; 8 positions match TRBD2. Per germline, CDR1 MRHNA and CDR2 SNTAGT. This CDR3 has 14 residues. The J segment lost 6 bases and the V segment lost 8 bases, leaving 10 bases of the junction unmatched.

In this sample, this clone turned up once. The chain employs TRBV7-2 and TRBJ1-2; the match to TRBD1 covers 7 bases. The germline V gene encodes CDR1 SGHTA and CDR2 FQGNSA. The CDR3 length is 14 residues. With 5 bases clipped from V and 3 bases from J, the junction kept 6 bases outside the gene matches. CDR3 bases: TGTGCCAGCAGCCCAGCTGACAGGGACTATGGCTACACCTTC. It specifies CASSPADRDYGYTF.

The chain employs TRBV5-1 and TRBJ2-1; 9 positions match TRBD2. V trimming: 4 bases; J trimming: 7 bases; junction bases outside the gene matches: 6. The CDR3 spans 14 residues. Germline V gene data show CDR1 as SGHRS and CDR2 as YFSETQ. DNA for the CDR3: TGCGCCAGCAGCATAGCGGGAGCCCGAAATGAGCAGTTCTTC. This gives the protein CASSIAGARNEQFF.

This sequence joins TRBV28 and TRBJ2-7; 11 bases fit TRBD2. The V gene's germline CDR1 is MDHEN and CDR2 SYDVKM. This CDR3 region has 15 residues. After removal of 6 bases from V and 1 base from J, the junction contained 5 bases not matched to a gene. CDR3 sequence (DNA): TGTGCCAGCAGCCCACTAGCGGGAGTGTCCTACGAGCAGTACTTC. As protein: CASSPLAGVSYEQYF.

The CDR3 DNA follows: TGTGCCAGCAGTTTCAAAACTAGCGGGAGGGTGACTCGGTCCTACAATGAGCAGTTCTTC. It codes for CASSFKTSGRVTRSYNEQFF. The chain recombines TRBV27 with TRBJ2-1; TRBD2 matches 13 bases. The CDR3 has 20 residues. Germline loops: CDR1 MNHEY, CDR2 SMNVEV (reference sequence). V gave up 3 bases and J gave up 1 base; unmatched junction bases: 12.

J is TRBJ2-6 and V is TRBV18; D is possibly TRBD2 (5 bases). Trimming took 0 bases from V and 4 from J, leaving 10 bases between them. The germline V gene encodes CDR1 KGHSH and CDR2 LQKENI. The CDR3 covers 16 residues. The CDR3, as DNA: TGTGCCAGCTCACCACCTGGCGGGCCCGGGGCCAACGTCCTGACTTTC. Translation gives CASSPPGGPGANVLTF.

This clone was found a few times. The genes are TRBV4-1 and TRBJ2-1; D is uncertain. Looked up from germline, CDR1 is MGHRA and CDR2 is YSYEKL. V shed 0 bases and J shed 13 bases, with 13 bases lying between them. This CDR3 comprises 13 residues. CDR3 amino acids: CASSQESPQKQFF. CDR3 sequence (DNA): TGCGCCAGCAGCCAAGAAAGCCCCCAAAAACAGTTCTTC.

This rearrangement joins TRBV4-2 to TRBJ1-1, with a weak D call TRBD1 (5 bases). In germline, CDR1 is LGHNA, CDR2 YNFKEQ. V was cut by 3 bases and J by 0 bases, with 11 bases left in between. The CDR3 sequence is 15 residues long. CDR3 region: CASSQETVLNTEAFF. The CDR3 DNA follows: TGTGCCAGCAGCCAGGAGACAGTCTTGAACACTGAAGCTTTCTTT.

This clone has just a few counts. V and J are TRBV5-1 and TRBJ2-5; D might be TRBD2 (5 bases). Germline V gives CDR1 SGHRS, CDR2 YFSETQ. CDR3 length equals 18 residues. The V and J ends lost 0 bases and 1 base respectively, with 19 bases between them. For the CDR3, the DNA is TGCGCCAGCAGCTTGGTTGTTATTGGCGGCGGGTTCCAAGAGACCCAGTACTTC. Protein: CASSLVVIGGGFQETQYF.

In its sample, this clone was seen once. This chain joins TRBV7-2 and TRBJ1-1; the D is unclear. Trimming shortened V by 5 bases and J by 4 bases, and 11 bases separated the two germline ends. The CDR3 loop spans 13 amino acids. CDR1 and CDR2 (germline): SGHTA, FQGNSA. CDR3 in amino acids: CASSPVTGTEAFF. The CDR3 DNA is TGTGCCAGCAGCCCCGTTACGGGCACTGAAGCTTTCTTT.

The rearrangement links TRBV6-1 to TRBJ2-5, with D possibly being TRBD1 (6 bases). Trimming took off 5 bases at V and 5 bases at J, with 9 bases between the two ends. From germline, CDR1 is MNHNS and CDR2 SASEGT. CDR3 length: 12 residues. CDR3 sequence: CASSQGRETQYF. In nucleotides, the CDR3 is TGTGCCAGCAGTCAGGGGCGGGAGACCCAGTACTTC.

The chain is built from TRBV5-1 and TRBJ1-3, with 8 bases identical to TRBD1. This CDR3 has 16 residues. Germline V gene data show CDR1 as SGHRS and CDR2 as YFSETQ. After removal of 4 bases from V and 0 bases from J, the junction contained 6 bases not matched to a gene. Here the CDR3 reads CASSHTGTGSGNTIYF. The CDR3 DNA sequence: TGCGCCAGCAGCCATACCGGGACAGGCTCTGGAAACACCATATATTTT.

This clone occurred once. The chain carries TRBV19 and TRBJ2-2; 12 bases are a match to TRBD2. Germline V CDR1 and CDR2: LNHDA, SQIVND (reference sequence). V was pared by 3 bases and J by 7 bases, with 6 bases of the junction left unmatched. The CDR3 totals 16 residues. CDR3 DNA: TGTGCCAGTAGTATGACTAGCGGGAGAATTGGCGGGGAGCTGTTTTTT. Protein: CASSMTSGRIGGELFF. The whole variable domain, filled in from reference TRBV19 and TRBJ2-2, reads DGGITQSPKYLFRKEGQNVTLSCEQNLNHDAMYWYRQDPGQGLRLIYYSQIVNDFQKGDIAEGYSVSREKKESFPLTVTSAQKNPTAFYLCASSMTSGRIGGELFFGEGSRLTVL.

The sample holds one count of this clone. The gene calls are TRBV28 and TRBJ2-2, with D perhaps TRBD2 (7 bases). V was trimmed by 2 bases and J by 6 bases, leaving 13 bases between them. Germline V CDR1 and CDR2: MDHEN, SYDVKM. The CDR3 length is 15 residues. CDR3 in amino acids: CASSLALGGAGELFF. The CDR3, as DNA: TGTGCCAGCAGTTTAGCGCTAGGGGGGGCCGGGGAGCTGTTTTTT.

The gene calls are TRBV5-1 and TRBJ2-7; no firm D call. This CDR3 contains 13 residues. V lost 1 base and J 3 bases, leaving 8 bases between the germline ends. Per the germline V gene, CDR1 is SGHRS and CDR2 is YFSETQ. DNA for the CDR3: TGCGCCAGCAGCTTGACTTACTACTACGAGCAGTACTTC. Protein: CASSLTYYYEQYF.

The gene calls are TRBV7-9 and TRBJ2-7; 10 bases match TRBD1. V was pared by 4 bases and J by 2 bases, with 5 bases of the junction left unmatched. This CDR3 is 15 amino acids long. In germline, CDR1 is SEHNR, CDR2 FQNEAQ (reference sequence). The CDR3 spells CASSSGQGGTYEQYF. DNA for the CDR3: TGTGCCAGCAGCTCCGGACAGGGGGGGACCTACGAGCAGTACTTC.

The CDR3 loop is CASSISGRVNEQYF. Written as DNA, the CDR3 is TGTGCCAGCAGCATCAGCGGGAGGGTGAACGAGCAGTACTTC. This rearrangement joins TRBV7-9 to TRBJ2-7, with 10 bases lining up with TRBD2. The CDR3 length is 14 residues. With V trimmed by 5 bases and J by 5 bases, 6 bases remained unmatched. Per germline, CDR1 SEHNR and CDR2 FQNEAQ (reference sequence).

The rearrangement joins TRBV18 to TRBJ2-7; TRBD1 matches 8 bases. Germline CDR1 and CDR2: KGHSH and LQKENI. CDR3 length equals 16 residues. The trim removed 3 bases at V and 2 bases at J, leaving 9 bases unmatched. CDR3 amino acids: CASSPRTGQGAYEQYF. The CDR3 DNA reads TGTGCCAGCTCACCTCGGACCGGACAGGGTGCCTACGAGCAGTACTTC.

J is TRBJ1-1 and V is TRBV5-1; 7 bases agree with TRBD1. Germline assignment: CDR1 SGHRS and CDR2 YFSETQ. The CDR3 has 15 amino acids. V gave up 2 bases and J gave up 1 base; unmatched junction bases: 5. CDR3 residues: CASSFGDSPNTEAFF. CDR3 DNA: TGCGCCAGCAGCTTCGGGGACAGCCCGAACACTGAAGCTTTCTTT.

The rearrangement joins TRBV5-1 to TRBJ1-1; no reliable D call. The CDR3 length is 16 residues. In germline, CDR1 is SGHRS, CDR2 YFSETQ. Between the trimmed V and J ends, which lost 6 bases and 0 bases, there was a span of 18 bases. This chain's CDR3 is CASTNDVGGLNTEAFF. The DNA for the CDR3 is TGCGCCAGCACAAACGACGTCGGAGGGTTGAACACTGAAGCTTTCTTT.

J is TRBJ2-1 and V is TRBV10-1; 10 bases agree with TRBD2. Trimming cost V 0 bases and J 7 bases; bases outside gene matches: 9. Looked up from germline, CDR1 is WNHNN and CDR2 is SYGVQD (reference sequence). This CDR3 has 17 amino acids. CDR3 nucleotides: TGCGCCAGCAGTGAGTCGCGGCCTAGCGGGAGAGGTAATGAGCAGTTCTTC. Translating gives CASSESRPSGRGNEQFF.

This clone came up once. The chain uses TRBV5-1 and TRBJ2-5, with 7 bases fitting TRBD2. Germline loops: CDR1 SGHRS, CDR2 YFSETQ. V gave up 3 bases and J gave up 4 bases; unmatched junction bases: 9. The CDR3 is made up of 15 amino acids. The CDR3 reads CASSSTSFTGETQYF. The DNA of the CDR3 is TGCGCCAGCAGCTCGACTAGCTTCACAGGAGAGACCCAGTACTTC.

This rearrangement joins TRBV30 to TRBJ2-2, with 10 bases lining up with TRBD2. This CDR3 spans 16 amino acids. The germline CDR1 and CDR2 sequences are GTSNPN and SVGIG (reference sequence). After removal of 3 bases from V and 5 bases from J, the junction contained 9 bases not matched to a gene. Here the CDR3 DNA reads TGTGCCTGGAGAGAAGCTAGCGGGAGACATACCGGGGAGCTGTTTTTT. This encodes CAWREASGRHTGELFF.

On this clone itself: In the same sample, other DNA sequences code for this CDR3. The chain carries TRBV5-1 and TRBJ2-1; 8 bases are a match to TRBD2. Trimming took 5 bases from V and 6 from J; bases not matched to a gene: 10. The CDR3 has 15 amino acids. The germline CDR1 and CDR2 sequences are SGHRS and YFSETQ. DNA for the CDR3: TGCGCCAGCAGTTTAGAACCCGGGACTAGCAATGAGCAGTTCTTC. As protein: CASSLEPGTSNEQFF.

This chain joins TRBV6-1 and TRBJ2-1, with a possible D match to TRBD1 (5 bases). The V end was cut by 7 bases, the J end by 4 bases, with 14 bases between. From germline, CDR1 is MNHNS and CDR2 SASEGT. The CDR3 spans 14 residues. The CDR3 protein is CASIPLNRYNEQFF. The CDR3 DNA follows: TGTGCCAGCATTCCCCTCAACAGGTACAATGAGCAGTTCTTC.